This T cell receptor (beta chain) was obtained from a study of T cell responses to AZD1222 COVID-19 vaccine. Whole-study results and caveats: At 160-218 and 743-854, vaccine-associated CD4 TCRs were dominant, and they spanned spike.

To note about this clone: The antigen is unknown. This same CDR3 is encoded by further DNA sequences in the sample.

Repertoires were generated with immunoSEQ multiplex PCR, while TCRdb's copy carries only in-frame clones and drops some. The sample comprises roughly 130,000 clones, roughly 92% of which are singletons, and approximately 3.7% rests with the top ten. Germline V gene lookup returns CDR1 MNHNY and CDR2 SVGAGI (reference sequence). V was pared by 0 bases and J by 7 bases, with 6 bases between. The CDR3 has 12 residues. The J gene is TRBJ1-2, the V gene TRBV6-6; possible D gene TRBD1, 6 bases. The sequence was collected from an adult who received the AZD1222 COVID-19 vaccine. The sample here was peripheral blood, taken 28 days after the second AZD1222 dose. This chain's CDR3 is CASSYSGGGYTF. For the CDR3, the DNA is TGTGCCAGCAGTTACTCAGGGGGTGGCTACACCTTC.